The clone carrying this TCR beta chain was detected only a few times. Its target is unknown. The data originate from a study of identical twins. Study findings and constraints: Cross-sectional statistics underpinned the conclusions; the same donors were not followed. Because invariant MAIT and iNKT cells could be present, zero-insertion analyses could be partly confounded.

TCRdb processed the 5' RACE reads anew with MiXCR; each CDR3 protein has one entry. The sample yields roughly 230,000 distinct CDR3 sequences, roughly 8.7% seen once. Germline lookup yields CDR1 LGHNA and CDR2 YSLEER. Losses at the gene ends were 4 bases for V and 5 bases for J; bases not matched to a gene: 6. The CDR3 loop spans 17 amino acids. The same specimen was also included in a second study, on yellow fever vaccine responses in identical twins.

The specimen sequenced was CD8+ T cells sorted from blood. The chain uses TRBV4-3 and TRBJ2-2, with 14 bases lining up with TRBD2. This receptor was identified in a woman in her late teens or twenties in good health. The CDR3 region is CASSPGLAGADTGELFF. The CDR3 nucleotides are TGCGCCAGCAGCCCGGGACTAGCGGGAGCTGATACCGGGGAGCTGTTTTTT.